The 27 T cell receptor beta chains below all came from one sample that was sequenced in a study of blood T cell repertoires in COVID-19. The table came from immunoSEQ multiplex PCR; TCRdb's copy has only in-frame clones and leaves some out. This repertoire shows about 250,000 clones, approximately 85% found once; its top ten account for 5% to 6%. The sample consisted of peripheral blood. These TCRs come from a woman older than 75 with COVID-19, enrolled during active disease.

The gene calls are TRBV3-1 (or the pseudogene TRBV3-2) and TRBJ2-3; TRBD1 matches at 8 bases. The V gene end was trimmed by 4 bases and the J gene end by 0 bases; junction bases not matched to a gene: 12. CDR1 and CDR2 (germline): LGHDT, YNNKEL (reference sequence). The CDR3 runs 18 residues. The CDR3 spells CASSRMTGEFRSTDTQYF. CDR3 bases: TGTGCCAGCAGCCGCATGACAGGGGAATTTCGTAGCACAGATACGCAGTATTTT.

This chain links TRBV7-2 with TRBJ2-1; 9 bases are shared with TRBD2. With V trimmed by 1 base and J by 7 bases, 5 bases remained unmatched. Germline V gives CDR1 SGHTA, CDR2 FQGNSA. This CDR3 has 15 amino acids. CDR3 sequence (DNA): TGTGCCAGCAGCTTAGGGCGGGGGGGCCGGAATGAGCAGTTCTTC. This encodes CASSLGRGGRNEQFF.

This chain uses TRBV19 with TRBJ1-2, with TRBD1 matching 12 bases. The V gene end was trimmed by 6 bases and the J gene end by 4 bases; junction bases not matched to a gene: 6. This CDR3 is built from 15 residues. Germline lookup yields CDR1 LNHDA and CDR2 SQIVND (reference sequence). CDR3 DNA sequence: TGTGCCAGTAGAAGGGACAGGGGGCCGGTCTATGGCTACACCTTC. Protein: CASRRDRGPVYGYTF.

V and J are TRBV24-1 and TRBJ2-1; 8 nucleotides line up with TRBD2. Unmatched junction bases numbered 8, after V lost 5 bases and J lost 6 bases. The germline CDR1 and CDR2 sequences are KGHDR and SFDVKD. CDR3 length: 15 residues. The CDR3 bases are TGTGCCACCAGTGCGTCGGGGGGGCCGGGCAATGAGCAGTTCTTC. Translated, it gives CATSASGGPGNEQFF.

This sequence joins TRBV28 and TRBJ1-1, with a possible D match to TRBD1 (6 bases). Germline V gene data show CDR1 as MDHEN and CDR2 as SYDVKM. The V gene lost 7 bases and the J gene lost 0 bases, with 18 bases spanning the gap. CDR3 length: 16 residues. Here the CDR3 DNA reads TGTGCCAGCACAACGCCGGGGGGCACCATGAACACTGAAGCTTTCTTT. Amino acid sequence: CASTTPGGTMNTEAFF.

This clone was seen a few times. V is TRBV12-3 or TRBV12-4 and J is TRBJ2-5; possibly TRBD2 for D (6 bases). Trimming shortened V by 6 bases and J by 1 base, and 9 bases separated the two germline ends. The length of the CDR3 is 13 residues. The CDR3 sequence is CASRRDIQETQYF. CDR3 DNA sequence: TGTGCCAGCAGGCGGGATATCCAAGAGACCCAGTACTTC.

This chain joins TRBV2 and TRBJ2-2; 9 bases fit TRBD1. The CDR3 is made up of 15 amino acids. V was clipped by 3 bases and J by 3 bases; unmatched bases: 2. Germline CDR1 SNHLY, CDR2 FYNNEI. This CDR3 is CASSEDRGYTGELFF. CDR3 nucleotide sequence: TGTGCCAGCAGTGAGGACAGGGGCTACACCGGGGAGCTGTTTTTT.

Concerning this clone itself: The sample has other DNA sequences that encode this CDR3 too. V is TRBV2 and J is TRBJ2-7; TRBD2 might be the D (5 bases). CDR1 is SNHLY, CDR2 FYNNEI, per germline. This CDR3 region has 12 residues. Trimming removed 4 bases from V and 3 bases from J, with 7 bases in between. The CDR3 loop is CASSVEGYEQYV. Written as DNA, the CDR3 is TGTGCCAGCAGTGTCGAGGGCTACGAGCAGTACGTC.

CDR3 sequence (DNA): TGTGCCAGCAGTTTAGAGGGACAGGGAAATGAAAAACTGTTTTTT. This gives the protein CASSLEGQGNEKLFF. This sequence joins TRBV5-5 and TRBJ1-4; TRBD1 matches 9 bases. CDR1 is SGHKS and CDR2 is YYEKEE in the germline V gene (reference sequence). V lost 5 bases to trimming and J lost 5 bases; unmatched junction nucleotides: 7. The CDR3 totals 15 residues.

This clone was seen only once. Written as DNA, the CDR3 is TGTGCCAGCAGCTTAGAACGGGGGGCGAACTACGAGCAGTACTTC. This translates into CASSLERGANYEQYF. The J gene is TRBJ2-7, the V gene TRBV7-3; perhaps TRBD2 as D (7 bases). The ends were cut back, 2 bases at V and 3 bases at J, with 14 bases in the middle. Germline V lookup: CDR1 SGHTA, CDR2 FQGTGA. The CDR3 has 15 residues.

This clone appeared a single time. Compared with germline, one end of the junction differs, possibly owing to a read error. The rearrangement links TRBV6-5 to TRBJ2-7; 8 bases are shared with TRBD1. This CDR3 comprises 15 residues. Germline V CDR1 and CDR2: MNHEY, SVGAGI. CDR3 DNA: TGTGCCAGCAGCCAATCCGGGACAGGCTCCTCCGAGCAGTACTTC. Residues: CASSQSGTGSSEQYF.

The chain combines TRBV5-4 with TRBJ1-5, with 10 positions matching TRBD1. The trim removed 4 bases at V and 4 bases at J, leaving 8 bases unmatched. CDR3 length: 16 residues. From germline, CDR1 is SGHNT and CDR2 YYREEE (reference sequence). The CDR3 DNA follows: TGTGCCAGCAGCGCCGGGGCGGGACAGGGGAATCAGCCCCAGCATTTT. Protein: CASSAGAGQGNQPQHF.

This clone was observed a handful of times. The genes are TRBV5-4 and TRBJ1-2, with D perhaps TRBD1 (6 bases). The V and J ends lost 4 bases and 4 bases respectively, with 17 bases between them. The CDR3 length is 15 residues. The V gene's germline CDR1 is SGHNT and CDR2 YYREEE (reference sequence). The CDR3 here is CASSPEGRGSYGYTF. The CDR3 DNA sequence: TGTGCCAGCAGCCCGGAGGGGAGGGGGAGCTATGGCTACACCTTC.

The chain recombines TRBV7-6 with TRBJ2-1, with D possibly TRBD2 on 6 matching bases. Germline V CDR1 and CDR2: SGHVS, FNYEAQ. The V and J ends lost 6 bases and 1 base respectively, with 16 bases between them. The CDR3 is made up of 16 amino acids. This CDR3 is CASRNSLGTSYNEQFF. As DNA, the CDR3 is TGTGCCAGCAGGAATAGTTTAGGGACTTCCTACAATGAGCAGTTCTTC.

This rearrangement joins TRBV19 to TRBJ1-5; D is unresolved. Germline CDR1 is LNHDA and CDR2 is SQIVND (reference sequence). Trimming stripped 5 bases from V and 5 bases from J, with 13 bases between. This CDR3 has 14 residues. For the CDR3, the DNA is TGTGCCAGTAGTCCTCTTGCGGGGTATCAGCCCCAGCATTTT. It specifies CASSPLAGYQPQHF.

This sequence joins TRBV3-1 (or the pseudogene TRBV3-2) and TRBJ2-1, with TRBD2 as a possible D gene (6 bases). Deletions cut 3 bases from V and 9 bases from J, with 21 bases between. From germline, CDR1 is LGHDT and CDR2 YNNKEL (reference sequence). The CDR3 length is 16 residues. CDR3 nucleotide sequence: TGTGCCAGCAGCCACGATACCAGGACGGAGGGTGGTGAGCAGTTCTTC. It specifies CASSHDTRTEGGEQFF.

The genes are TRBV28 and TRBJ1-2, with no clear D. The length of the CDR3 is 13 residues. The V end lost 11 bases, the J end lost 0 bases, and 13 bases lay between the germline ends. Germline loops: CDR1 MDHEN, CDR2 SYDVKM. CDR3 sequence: CASHRLANYGYTF. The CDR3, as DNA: TGTGCCTCCCACCGACTGGCTAACTATGGCTACACCTTC.

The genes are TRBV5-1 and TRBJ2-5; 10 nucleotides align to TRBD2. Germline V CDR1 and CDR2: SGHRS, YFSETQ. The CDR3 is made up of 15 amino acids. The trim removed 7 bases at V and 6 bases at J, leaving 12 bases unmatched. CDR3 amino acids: CASVPGSGGAKTQYF. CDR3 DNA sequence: TGCGCCAGCGTCCCCGGGAGCGGGGGGGCTAAGACCCAGTACTTC.

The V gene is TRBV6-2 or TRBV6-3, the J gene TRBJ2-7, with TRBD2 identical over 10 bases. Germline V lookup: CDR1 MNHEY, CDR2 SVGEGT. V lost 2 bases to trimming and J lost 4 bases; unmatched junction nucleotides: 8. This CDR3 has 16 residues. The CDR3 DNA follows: TGTGCCAGCAGTTACGGACAGCGGGGGGGCCCTTACGAGCAGTACTTC. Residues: CASSYGQRGGPYEQYF.

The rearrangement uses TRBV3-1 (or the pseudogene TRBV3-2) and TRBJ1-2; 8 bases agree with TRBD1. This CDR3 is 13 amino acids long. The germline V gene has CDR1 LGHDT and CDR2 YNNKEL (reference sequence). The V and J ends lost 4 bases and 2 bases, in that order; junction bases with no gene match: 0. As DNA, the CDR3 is TGTGCCAGCAGCCGACAGGGGAACTATGGCTACACCTTC. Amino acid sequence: CASSRQGNYGYTF.

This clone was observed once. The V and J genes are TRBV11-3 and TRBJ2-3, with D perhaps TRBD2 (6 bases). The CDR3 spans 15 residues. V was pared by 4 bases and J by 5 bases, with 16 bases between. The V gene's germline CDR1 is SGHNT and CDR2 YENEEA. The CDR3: CASSSRLVLKDTQYF. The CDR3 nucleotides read TGTGCCAGCAGCTCGCGACTAGTTTTAAAAGATACGCAGTATTTT.

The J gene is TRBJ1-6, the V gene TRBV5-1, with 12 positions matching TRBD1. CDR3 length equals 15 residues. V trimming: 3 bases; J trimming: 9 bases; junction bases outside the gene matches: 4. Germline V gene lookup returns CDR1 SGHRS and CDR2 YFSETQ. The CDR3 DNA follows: TGCGCCAGCAGCTCGGGACAGGGGGCGCCTTCACCCCTCCACTTT. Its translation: CASSSGQGAPSPLHF.

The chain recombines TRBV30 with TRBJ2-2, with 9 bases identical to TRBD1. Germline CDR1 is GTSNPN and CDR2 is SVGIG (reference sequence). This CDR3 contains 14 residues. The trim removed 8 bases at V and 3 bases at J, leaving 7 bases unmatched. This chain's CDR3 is CARGTGSHTGELFF. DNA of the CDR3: TGTGCCCGCGGGACAGGGTCCCACACCGGGGAGCTGTTTTTT.

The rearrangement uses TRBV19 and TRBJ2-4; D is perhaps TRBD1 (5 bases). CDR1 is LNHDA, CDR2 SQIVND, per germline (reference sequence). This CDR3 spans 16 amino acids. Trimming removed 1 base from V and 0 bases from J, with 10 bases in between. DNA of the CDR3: TGTGCCAGTAGTATAGTTGCAGGGCTAGCCAAAAACATTCAGTACTTC. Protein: CASSIVAGLAKNIQYF. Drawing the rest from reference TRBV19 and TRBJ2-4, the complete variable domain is DGGITQSPKYLFRKEGQNVTLSCEQNLNHDAMYWYRQDPGQGLRLIYYSQIVNDFQKGDIAEGYSVSREKKESFPLTVTSAQKNPTAFYLCASSIVAGLAKNIQYFGAGTRLSVL.

The CDR3 protein is CASSLEDRNTGELFF. As DNA, the CDR3 is TGCGCCAGCAGCTTGGAGGACAGGAACACCGGGGAGCTGTTTTTT. The chain recombines TRBV5-1 with TRBJ2-2; possible D gene TRBD1, 6 bases. V lost 0 bases to trimming and J lost 1 base, with 7 bases between them. Germline V CDR1 and CDR2: SGHRS, YFSETQ. The CDR3 has 15 residues.

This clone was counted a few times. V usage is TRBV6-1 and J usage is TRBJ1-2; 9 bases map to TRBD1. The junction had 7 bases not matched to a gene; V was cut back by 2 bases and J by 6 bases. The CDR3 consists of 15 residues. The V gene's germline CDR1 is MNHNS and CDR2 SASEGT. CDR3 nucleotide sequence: TGTGCCAGCAGTGAATTCAGGGACAGGGTAGATGGCTACACCTTC. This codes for CASSEFRDRVDGYTF.

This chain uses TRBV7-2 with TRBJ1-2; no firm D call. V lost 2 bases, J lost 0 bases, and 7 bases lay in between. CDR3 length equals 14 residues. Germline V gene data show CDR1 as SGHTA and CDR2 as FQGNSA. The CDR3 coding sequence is TGTGCCAGCAGCTTAACTATTACTAACTATGGCTACACCTTC. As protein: CASSLTITNYGYTF.